Reported below is one T cell receptor beta chain. The sample belongs to a study of blood T cell repertoires in COVID-19. As for the study in general: Material from acute and convalescent COVID-19 was sourced from the United States, Italy and Spain. Sample material is recorded as cDNA or gDNA derived from T cells, B-cell-depleted T cells, or PBMCs.

Original processing methods: Amplification of reference gene primers provided the estimated nucleated cell counts. Generated by immunoSEQ multiplex PCR, the TCRdb table keeps only in-frame clones and is missing some. That table furnishes V, J and clone size, whereas the DNA furnished D and trimming. The table shows around 140,000 clones, with roughly 88% occurring only once. V was pared by 7 bases and J by 3 bases, with 9 bases of the junction left unmatched. Germline V gives CDR1 MNHEY, CDR2 SVGAGI. The CDR3 has 15 residues. This chain connects TRBV6-5 to TRBJ2-7; 10 bases match TRBD2. This clonotype was obtained from a woman aged 55-69 years with acute or convalescent COVID-19. The sequenced sample consisted of peripheral blood. The CDR3 sequence is CASIPGLASYYEQYF. The CDR3 nucleotides read TGTGCCAGCATCCCGGGACTAGCGAGTTACTACGAGCAGTACTTC.